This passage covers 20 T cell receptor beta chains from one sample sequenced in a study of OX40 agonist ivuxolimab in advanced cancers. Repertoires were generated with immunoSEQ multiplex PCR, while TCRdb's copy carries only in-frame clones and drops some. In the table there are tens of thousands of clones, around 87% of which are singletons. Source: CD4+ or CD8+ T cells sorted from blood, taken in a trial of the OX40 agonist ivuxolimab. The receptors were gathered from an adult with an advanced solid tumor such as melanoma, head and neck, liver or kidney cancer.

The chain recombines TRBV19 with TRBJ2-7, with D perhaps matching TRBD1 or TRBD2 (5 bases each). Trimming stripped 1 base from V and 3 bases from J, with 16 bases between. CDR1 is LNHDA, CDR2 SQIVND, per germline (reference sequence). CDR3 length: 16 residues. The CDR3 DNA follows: TGTGCCAGTAGTATAGTCGGGACCGGGGATGACTACGAGCAGTACTTC. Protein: CASSIVGTGDDYEQYF. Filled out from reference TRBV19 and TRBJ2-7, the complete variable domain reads DGGITQSPKYLFRKEGQNVTLSCEQNLNHDAMYWYRQDPGQGLRLIYYSQIVNDFQKGDIAEGYSVSREKKESFPLTVTSAQKNPTAFYLCASSIVGTGDDYEQYFGPGTRLTVT.

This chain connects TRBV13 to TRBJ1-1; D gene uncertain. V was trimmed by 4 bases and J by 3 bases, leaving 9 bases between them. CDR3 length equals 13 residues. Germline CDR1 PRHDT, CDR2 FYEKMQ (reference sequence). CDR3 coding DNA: TGTGCCAGCAGCTCCTACACCTACACTGAAGCTTTCTTT. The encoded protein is CASSSYTYTEAFF. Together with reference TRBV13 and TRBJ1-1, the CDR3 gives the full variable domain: AAGVIQSPRHLIKEKRETATLKCYPIPRHDTVYWYQQGPGQDPQFLISFYEKMQSDKGSIPDRFSAQQFSDYHSELNMSSLELGDSALYFCASSSYTYTEAFFGQGTRLTVV.

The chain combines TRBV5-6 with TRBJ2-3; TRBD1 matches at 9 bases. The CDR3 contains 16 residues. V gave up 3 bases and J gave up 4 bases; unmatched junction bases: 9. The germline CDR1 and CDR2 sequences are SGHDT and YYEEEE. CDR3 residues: CASSSNLGQGSDTQYF. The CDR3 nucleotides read TGTGCCAGCAGCTCCAACCTCGGACAGGGGTCAGATACGCAGTATTTT.

This CDR3 reads CASSLQGWNQPQHF. In nucleotides, the CDR3 is TGTGCCAGCAGCCTACAGGGGTGGAATCAGCCCCAGCATTTT. The chain combines TRBV27 with TRBJ1-5, with TRBD1 identical over 7 bases. Germline V gene data show CDR1 as MNHEY and CDR2 as SMNVEV (reference sequence). The CDR3 is 14 residues long. Trimming removed 6 bases from V and 4 bases from J; junction bases left unmatched: 6.

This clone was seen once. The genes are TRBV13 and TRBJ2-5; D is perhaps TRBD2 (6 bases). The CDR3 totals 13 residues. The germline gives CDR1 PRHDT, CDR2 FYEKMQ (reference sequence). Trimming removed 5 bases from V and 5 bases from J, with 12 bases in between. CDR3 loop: CASSVTSGETQYF. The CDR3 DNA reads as TGTGCCAGCAGCGTGACTAGTGGTGAGACCCAGTACTTC. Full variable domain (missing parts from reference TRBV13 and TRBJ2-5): AAGVIQSPRHLIKEKRETATLKCYPIPRHDTVYWYQQGPGQDPQFLISFYEKMQSDKGSIPDRFSAQQFSDYHSELNMSSLELGDSALYFCASSVTSGETQYFGPGTRLLVL.

The CDR3 protein is CASSLGRDLEDSPLHF. DNA of the CDR3: TGTGCCAGCAGCTTAGGACGGGACCTAGAGGATTCACCCCTCCACTTT. The chain joins TRBV5-6 to TRBJ1-6, with D possibly TRBD1 on 5 matching bases. This CDR3 contains 16 residues. Trimming left V 2 bases short and J 8 bases short, with 17 bases between. Germline V gene sequence: CDR1 SGHDT, CDR2 YYEEEE.

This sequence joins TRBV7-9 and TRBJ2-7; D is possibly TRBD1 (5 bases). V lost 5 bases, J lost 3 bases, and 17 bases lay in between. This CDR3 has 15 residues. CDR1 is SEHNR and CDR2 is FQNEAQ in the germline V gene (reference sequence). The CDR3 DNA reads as TGTGCCAGCAGCGAGACCGCCACAGGCGGCTACGAGCAGTACTTC. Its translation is CASSETATGGYEQYF.

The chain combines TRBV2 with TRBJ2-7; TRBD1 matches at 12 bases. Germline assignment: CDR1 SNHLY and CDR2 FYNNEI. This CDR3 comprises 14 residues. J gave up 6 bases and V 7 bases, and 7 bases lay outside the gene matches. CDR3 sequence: CASTPGTGGVEQYF. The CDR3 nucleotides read TGTGCCAGCACTCCAGGGACAGGGGGCGTCGAGCAGTACTTC.

The CDR3 coding sequence is TGTGCCAGCAGCACCGGGACAGGTGGCCCTGGCCCCTACAATGAGCAGTTCTTC. Its translation is CASSTGTGGPGPYNEQFF. This chain links TRBV27 with TRBJ2-1, with TRBD1 identical over 8 bases. V was pared by 6 bases and J by 2 bases, with 15 bases of the junction left unmatched. CDR3 length equals 18 residues. Germline CDR1 is MNHEY and CDR2 is SMNVEV (reference sequence).

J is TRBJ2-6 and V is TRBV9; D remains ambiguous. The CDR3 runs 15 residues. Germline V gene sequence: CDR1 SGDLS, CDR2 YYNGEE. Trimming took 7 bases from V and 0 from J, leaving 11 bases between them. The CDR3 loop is CASRTGSSGANVLTF. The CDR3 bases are TGTGCCAGCCGAACCGGTTCCTCTGGGGCCAACGTCCTGACTTTC. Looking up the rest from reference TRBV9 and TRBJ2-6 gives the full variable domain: DSGVTQTPKHLITATGQRVTLRCSPRSGDLSVYWYQQSLDQGLQFLIQYYNGEERAKGNILERFSAQQFPDLHSELNLSSLELGDSALYFCASRTGSSGANVLTFGAGSRLTVL.

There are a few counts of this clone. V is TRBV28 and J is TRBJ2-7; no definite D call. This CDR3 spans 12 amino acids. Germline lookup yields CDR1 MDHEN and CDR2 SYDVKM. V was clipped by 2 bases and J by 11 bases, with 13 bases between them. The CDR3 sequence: CASSLDGQWEYF. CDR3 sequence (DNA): TGTGCCAGCAGTTTAGACGGTCAATGGGAGTACTTC.

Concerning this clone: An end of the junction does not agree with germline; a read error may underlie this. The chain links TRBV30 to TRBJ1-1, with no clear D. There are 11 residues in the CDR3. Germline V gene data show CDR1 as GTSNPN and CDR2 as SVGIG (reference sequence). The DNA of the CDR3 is TGTGCTTGGACGGTTAACACTGAAGCTTTCTTT. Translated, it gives CAWTVNTEAFF.

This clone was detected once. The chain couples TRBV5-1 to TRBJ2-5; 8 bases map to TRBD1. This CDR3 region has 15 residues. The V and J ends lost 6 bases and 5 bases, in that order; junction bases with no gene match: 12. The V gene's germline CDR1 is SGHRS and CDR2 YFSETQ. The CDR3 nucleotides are TGCGCCAGCAAGGTGGCAGGGGGCCTAGTCGAGACCCAGTACTTC. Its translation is CASKVAGGLVETQYF.

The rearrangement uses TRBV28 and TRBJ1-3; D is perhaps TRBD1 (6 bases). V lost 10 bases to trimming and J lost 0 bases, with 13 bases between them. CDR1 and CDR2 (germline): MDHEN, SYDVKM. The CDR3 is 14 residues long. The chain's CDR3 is CATRPRGSGNTIYF. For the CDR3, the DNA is TGTGCCACCCGTCCCAGGGGCTCTGGAAACACCATATATTTT.

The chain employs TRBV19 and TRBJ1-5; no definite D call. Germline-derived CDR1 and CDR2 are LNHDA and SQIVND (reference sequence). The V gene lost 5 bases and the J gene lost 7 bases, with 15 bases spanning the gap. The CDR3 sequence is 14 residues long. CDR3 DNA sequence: TGTGCCAGTAGTTTTACCGGGTCACGGCAGCCCCAGCATTTT. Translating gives CASSFTGSRQPQHF.

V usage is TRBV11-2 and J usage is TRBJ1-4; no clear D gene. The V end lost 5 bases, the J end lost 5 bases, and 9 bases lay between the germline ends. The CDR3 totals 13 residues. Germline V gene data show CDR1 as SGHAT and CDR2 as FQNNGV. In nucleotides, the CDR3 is TGTGCCAGCAGCCTAATAGTGAATGAAAAACTGTTTTTT. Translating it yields CASSLIVNEKLFF.

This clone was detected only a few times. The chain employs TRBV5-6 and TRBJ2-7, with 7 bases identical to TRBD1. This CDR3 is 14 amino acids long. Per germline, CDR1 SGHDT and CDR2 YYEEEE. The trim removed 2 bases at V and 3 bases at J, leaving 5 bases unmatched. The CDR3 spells CASSFLGQLYEQYF. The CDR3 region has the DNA TGTGCCAGCAGCTTCCTGGGACAGCTCTACGAGCAGTACTTC.

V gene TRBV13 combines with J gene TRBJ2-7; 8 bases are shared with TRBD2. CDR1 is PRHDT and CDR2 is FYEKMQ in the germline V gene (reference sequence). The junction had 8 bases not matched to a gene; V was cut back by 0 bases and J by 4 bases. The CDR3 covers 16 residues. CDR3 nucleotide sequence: TGTGCCAGCAGCTTAGGTACCGGGGGGGCCGTTTACGAGCAGTACTTC. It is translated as CASSLGTGGAVYEQYF.

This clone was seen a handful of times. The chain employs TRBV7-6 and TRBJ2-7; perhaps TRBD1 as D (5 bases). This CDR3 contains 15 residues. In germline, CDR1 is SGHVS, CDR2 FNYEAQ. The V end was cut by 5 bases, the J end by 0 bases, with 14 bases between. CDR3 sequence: CASSLGHDSSYEQYF. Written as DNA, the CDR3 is TGTGCCAGCAGCCTCGGACACGACTCCTCCTACGAGCAGTACTTC. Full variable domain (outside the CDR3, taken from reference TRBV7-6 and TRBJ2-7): GAGVSQSPRYKVTKRGQDVALRCDPISGHVSLYWYRQALGQGPEFLTYFNYEAQQDKSGLPNDRFSAERPEGSISTLTIQRTEQRDSAMYRCASSLGHDSSYEQYFGPGTRLTVT.

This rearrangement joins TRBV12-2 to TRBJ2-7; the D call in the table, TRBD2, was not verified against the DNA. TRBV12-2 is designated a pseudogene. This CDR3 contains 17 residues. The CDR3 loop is CASRLGDLARGTYEQYF. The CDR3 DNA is TGTGCAAGTCGCTTAGGAGATCTAGCGCGAGGGACCTACGAGCAGTACTTC.